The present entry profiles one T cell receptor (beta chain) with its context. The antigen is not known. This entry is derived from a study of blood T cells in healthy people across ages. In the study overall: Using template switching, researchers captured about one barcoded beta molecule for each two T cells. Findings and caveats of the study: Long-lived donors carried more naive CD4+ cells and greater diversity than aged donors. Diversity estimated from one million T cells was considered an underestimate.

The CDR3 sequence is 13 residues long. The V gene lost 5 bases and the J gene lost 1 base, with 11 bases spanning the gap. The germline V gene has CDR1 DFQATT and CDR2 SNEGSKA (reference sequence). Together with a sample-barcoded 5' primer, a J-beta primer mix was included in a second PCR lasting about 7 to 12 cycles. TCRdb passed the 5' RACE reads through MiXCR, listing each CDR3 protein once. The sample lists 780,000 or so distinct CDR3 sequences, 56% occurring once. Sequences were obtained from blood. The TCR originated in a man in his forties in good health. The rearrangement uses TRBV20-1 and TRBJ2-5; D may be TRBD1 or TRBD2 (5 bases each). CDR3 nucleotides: TGCAGTGCTCCCCGAGGGGTCCAAGAGACCCAGTACTTC. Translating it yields CSAPRGVQETQYF.